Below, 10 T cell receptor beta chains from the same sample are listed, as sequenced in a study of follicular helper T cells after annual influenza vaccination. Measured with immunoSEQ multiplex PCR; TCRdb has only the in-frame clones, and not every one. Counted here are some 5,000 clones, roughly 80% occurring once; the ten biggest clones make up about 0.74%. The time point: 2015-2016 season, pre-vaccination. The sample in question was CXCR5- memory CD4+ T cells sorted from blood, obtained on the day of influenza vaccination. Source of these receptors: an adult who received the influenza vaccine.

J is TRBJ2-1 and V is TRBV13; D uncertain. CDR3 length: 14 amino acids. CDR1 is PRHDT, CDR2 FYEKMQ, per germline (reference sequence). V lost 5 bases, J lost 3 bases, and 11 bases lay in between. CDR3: CASSANRNYNEQFF. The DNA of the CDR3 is TGTGCCAGCAGCGCAAACCGGAACTACAATGAGCAGTTCTTC.

CDR3 residues: CASSTAPGTVGETQYF. The CDR3, as DNA: TGTGCCAGTAGTACCGCCCCCGGGACAGTGGGAGAGACCCAGTACTTC. V and J are TRBV19 and TRBJ2-5; 7 bases line up with TRBD1. Germline V CDR1 and CDR2: LNHDA, SQIVND (reference sequence). The CDR3 length is 16 residues. Trimming removed 4 bases from V and 4 bases from J; junction bases left unmatched: 12. The variable domain in full, completed from reference TRBV19 and TRBJ2-5, reads DGGITQSPKYLFRKEGQNVTLSCEQNLNHDAMYWYRQDPGQGLRLIYYSQIVNDFQKGDIAEGYSVSREKKESFPLTVTSAQKNPTAFYLCASSTAPGTVGETQYFGPGTRLLVL.

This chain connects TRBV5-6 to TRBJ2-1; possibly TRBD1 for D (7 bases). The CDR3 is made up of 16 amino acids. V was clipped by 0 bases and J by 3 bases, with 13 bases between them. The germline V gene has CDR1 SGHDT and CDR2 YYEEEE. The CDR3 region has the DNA TGTGCCAGCAGCTTGGGGAGGGGACAGATCTACAATGAGCAGTTCTTC. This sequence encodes CASSLGRGQIYNEQFF.

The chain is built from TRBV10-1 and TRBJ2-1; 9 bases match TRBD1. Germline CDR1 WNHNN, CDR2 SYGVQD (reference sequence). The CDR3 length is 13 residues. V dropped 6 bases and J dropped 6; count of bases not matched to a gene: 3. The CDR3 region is CASSRDRVNEQFF. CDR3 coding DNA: TGCGCCAGCAGCAGGGACAGGGTCAATGAGCAGTTCTTC.

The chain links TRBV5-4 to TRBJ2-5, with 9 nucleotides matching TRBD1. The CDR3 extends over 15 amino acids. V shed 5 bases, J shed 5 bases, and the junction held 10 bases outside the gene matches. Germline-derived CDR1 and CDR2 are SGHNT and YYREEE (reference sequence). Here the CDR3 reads CASSFGQGQVETQYF. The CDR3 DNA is TGTGCCAGCAGTTTTGGACAGGGGCAAGTTGAGACCCAGTACTTC.

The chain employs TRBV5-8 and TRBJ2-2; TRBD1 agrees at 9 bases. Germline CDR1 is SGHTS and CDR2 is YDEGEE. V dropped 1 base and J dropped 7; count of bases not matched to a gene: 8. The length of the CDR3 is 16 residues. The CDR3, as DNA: TGTGCCAGCAGCTTGCCTGGGACAGGGATGGGCGGGGAGCTGTTTTTT. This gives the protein CASSLPGTGMGGELFF. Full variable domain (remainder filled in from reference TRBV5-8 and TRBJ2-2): EAGVTQSPTHLIKTRGQQATLRCSPISGHTSVYWYQQALGLGLQFLLWYDEGEERNRGNFPPRFSGRQFPNYSSELNVNALELEDSALYLCASSLPGTGMGGELFFGEGSRLTVL.

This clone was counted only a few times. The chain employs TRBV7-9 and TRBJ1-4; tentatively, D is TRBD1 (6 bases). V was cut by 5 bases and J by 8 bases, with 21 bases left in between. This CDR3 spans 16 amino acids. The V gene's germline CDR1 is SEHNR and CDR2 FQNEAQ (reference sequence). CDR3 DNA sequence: TGTGCCAGCAGCAACGAGGGACATCCGCCGAGGGAAAAACTGTTTTTT. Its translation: CASSNEGHPPREKLFF.

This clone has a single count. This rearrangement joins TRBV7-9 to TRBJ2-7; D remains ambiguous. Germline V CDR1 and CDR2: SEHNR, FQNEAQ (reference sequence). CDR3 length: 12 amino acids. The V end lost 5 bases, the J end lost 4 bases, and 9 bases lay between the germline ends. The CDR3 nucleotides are TGTGCCAGCAGCCGCGGACGGTACGAGCAGTACTTC. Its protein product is CASSRGRYEQYF.

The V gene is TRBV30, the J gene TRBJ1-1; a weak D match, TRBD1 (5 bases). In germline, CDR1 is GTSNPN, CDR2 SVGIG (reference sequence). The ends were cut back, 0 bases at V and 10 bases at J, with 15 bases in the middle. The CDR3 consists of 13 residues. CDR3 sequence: CAWSVLDSGRAFF. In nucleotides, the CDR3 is TGTGCCTGGAGTGTATTAGACAGCGGGCGAGCTTTCTTT.

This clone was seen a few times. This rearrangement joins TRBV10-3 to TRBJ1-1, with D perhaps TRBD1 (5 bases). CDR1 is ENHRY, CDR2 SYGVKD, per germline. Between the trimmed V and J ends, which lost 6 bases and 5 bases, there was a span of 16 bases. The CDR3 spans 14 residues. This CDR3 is CAIRRGSPTTEAFF. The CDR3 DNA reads TGTGCCATCAGGAGGGGTTCCCCCACGACTGAAGCTTTCTTT.